This entry describes one T cell receptor (beta chain). V shed 6 bases, J shed 1 base, and the junction held 11 bases outside the gene matches. Germline V gives CDR1 SNHLY, CDR2 FYNNEI. The CDR3 extends over 16 amino acids. Per the original methods: Estimation of nucleated cell counts relied on the amplification of reference gene primers. TCRdb keeps only in-frame clones here, not all; method: immunoSEQ multiplex PCR. V and J calls and clone size follow that table, whereas D and trimming were derived from the DNA. The table has 70,000 to 80,000 clones, roughly 80% seen once. This sample is drawn from a study of blood T cell repertoires in COVID-19. Study-wide context: From the United States, Italy and Spain came samples of acute and convalescent COVID-19. T cells, B-cell-depleted T cells, or PBMCs supplied cDNA or gDNA.

The sequenced material came from peripheral blood. This clonotype originated in an elderly woman with acute or convalescent COVID-19. V is TRBV2 and J is TRBJ1-2; 7 bases fit TRBD1. Here the CDR3 reads CASRADRAGGNYGYTF. DNA for the CDR3: TGTGCCAGCAGGGCTGACAGGGCCGGAGGTAACTATGGCTACACCTTC.